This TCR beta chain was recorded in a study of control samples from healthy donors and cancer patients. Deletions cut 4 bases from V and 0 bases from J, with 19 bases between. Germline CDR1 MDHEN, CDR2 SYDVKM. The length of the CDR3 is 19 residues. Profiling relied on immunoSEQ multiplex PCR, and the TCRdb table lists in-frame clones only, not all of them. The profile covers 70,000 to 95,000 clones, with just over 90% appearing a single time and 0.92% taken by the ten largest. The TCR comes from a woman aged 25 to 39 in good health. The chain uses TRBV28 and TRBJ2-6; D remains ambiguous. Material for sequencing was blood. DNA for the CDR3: TGTGCCAGCAGTTATCGAGACACCACAGTTTACTCTGGGGCCAACGTCCTGACTTTC. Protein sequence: CASSYRDTTVYSGANVLTF.